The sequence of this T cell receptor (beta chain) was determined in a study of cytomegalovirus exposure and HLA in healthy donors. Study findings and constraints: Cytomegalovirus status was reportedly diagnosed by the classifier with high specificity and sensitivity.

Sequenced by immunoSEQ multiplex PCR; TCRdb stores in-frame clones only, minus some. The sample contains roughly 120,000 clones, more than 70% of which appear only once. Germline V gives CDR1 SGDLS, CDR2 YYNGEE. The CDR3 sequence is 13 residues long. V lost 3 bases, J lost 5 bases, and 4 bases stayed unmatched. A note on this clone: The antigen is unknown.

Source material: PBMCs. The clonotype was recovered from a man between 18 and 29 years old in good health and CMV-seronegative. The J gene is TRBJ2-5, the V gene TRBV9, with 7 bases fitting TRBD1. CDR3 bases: TGTGCCAGCAGCGATACAGGGGAGGAGACCCAGTACTTC. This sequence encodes CASSDTGEETQYF.